Shown below are 30 T cell receptor beta chains from a single sample sequenced in a study of breast tumors, draining lymph nodes, adjacent tissues. The lymph nodes were axillary draining lymph nodes from breast cancer patients. In TCRdb, the multiplex PCR reads were re-called with MiXCR into one record per CDR3 protein. The data hold 290,000 or so distinct CDR3 sequences, with 30% to 35% observed a single time. Material: axillary lymph node tissue. These receptors all stem from a female donor with breast cancer. Some clones in this sample may be carry-over from other donors' samples.

Concerning this clonotype: Relative to the germline gene, one junction end is altered; a read error may explain this. This chain uses TRBV5-1 with TRBJ2-1; 10 bases agree with TRBD2. This CDR3 has 15 residues. Germline V gene data show CDR1 as SGHRS and CDR2 as YFSETQ. The CDR3 region is CASSPSGSSYNEQSF. The CDR3 DNA is TGCGCCAGCTCTCCTAGCGGGAGCTCCTACAATGAGCAGTCCTTC.

This rearrangement joins TRBV19 to TRBJ2-5, with D perhaps TRBD2 (6 bases). Trimming took 6 bases from V and 5 from J, leaving 13 bases between them. The CDR3 has 13 residues. CDR1 LNHDA and CDR2 SQIVND come from the germline V gene (reference sequence). CDR3 sequence reads: CASSIPGLETQYF. CDR3 coding DNA: TGTGCCAGTAGCATTCCGGGACTGGAGACCCAGTACTTC.

This clonotype was recorded a few times. A read error may explain this, as a much larger clone is one base away. The genes are TRBV7-9 and TRBJ2-1, with D perhaps TRBD2 (6 bases). This CDR3 is built from 18 residues. V was trimmed by 0 bases and J by 8 bases, leaving 23 bases between them. Germline CDR1 SEHNR, CDR2 FQNEAQ (reference sequence). For the CDR3, the DNA is TGTGCCAGCAGCTTAGCGGGCGGGACCCTACTTTGGGACCATGAGCAGTTCTTC. It specifies CASSLAGGTLLWDHEQFF. The whole variable domain, filled in from reference TRBV7-9 and TRBJ2-1, reads DTGVSQNPRHKITKRGQNVTFRCDPISEHNRLYWYRQTLGQGPEFLTYFQNEAQLEKSRLLSDRFSAERPKGSFSTLEIQRTEQGDSAMYLCASSLAGGTLLWDHEQFFGPGTRLTVL.

On this clonotype itself: A single base separates this from a much larger clone, so it may be a read error. This rearrangement joins TRBV7-9 to TRBJ2-4, with a weak D call TRBD2 (6 bases). CDR1 and CDR2 (germline): SEHNR, FQNEAQ (reference sequence). This CDR3 contains 15 residues. The CDR3 here is CASSLFREAKNIQHF. Here the CDR3 DNA reads TGTGCCAGCAGCTTATTCAGGGAGGCCAAAAACATTCAGCACTTC. The variable domain in full, completed from reference TRBV7-9 and TRBJ2-4, reads DTGVSQNPRHKITKRGQNVTFRCDPISEHNRLYWYRQTLGQGPEFLTYFQNEAQLEKSRLLSDRFSAERPKGSFSTLEIQRTEQGDSAMYLCASSLFREAKNIQHFGAGTRLSVL.

Of note for this clonotype: Mismatch with germline at one junction end may stem from a read error. The chain employs TRBV5-4 and TRBJ1-4; D is undetermined. CDR1 and CDR2 from the germline V gene are SGHNT and YYREEE (reference sequence). The CDR3 extends over 14 amino acids. DNA for the CDR3: TGTGCCAGCAGCACTAGGGCTACTAATGAAGAACTGTTTTTT. It translates to CASSTRATNEELFF.

As for this clonotype: This may stem from a read error, because a much larger clone lies one nucleotide away. The chain combines TRBV30 with TRBJ2-5; D not resolved. V was pared by 2 bases and J by 5 bases, with 9 bases between. This CDR3 is built from 12 residues. Germline CDR1 GTSNPN, CDR2 SVGIG (reference sequence). The CDR3 loop reads CAWSSSTETQYF. DNA for the CDR3: TGTGCCTGGAGTTCATCGACGGAGACCCAGTACTTC.

This clonotype was recorded at least ten times. This chain connects TRBV20-1 to TRBJ2-7; D is uncertain. In germline, CDR1 is DFQATT, CDR2 SNEGSKA (reference sequence). V was pared by 0 bases and J by 4 bases, with 4 bases between. The CDR3 runs to 11 residues. CDR3 DNA: TGCAGTGCTAGAGATTTGTACGAGCAGTACTTC. Residues: CSARDLYEQYF.

Worth noting for this clonotype: This sequence may be a read error, since a much larger clone differs from it by one base. The CDR3 sequence: CASSMGTGREPQYF. The CDR3 DNA reads as TGCGCCAGCAGCATGGGGACCGGGCGAGAGCCCCAGTACTTC. The chain recombines TRBV5-1 with TRBJ2-5; perhaps D is TRBD1 or TRBD2 (5 bases each). This CDR3 is 14 amino acids long. Germline-derived CDR1 and CDR2 are SGHRS and YFSETQ.

This clonotype was found many times. This chain connects TRBV6-1 to TRBJ2-3; D might be TRBD2 (6 bases). V was trimmed by 8 bases and J by 0 bases, leaving 12 bases between them. The CDR3 consists of 14 residues. Germline-derived CDR1 and CDR2 are MNHNS and SASEGT. The CDR3 DNA sequence: TGTGCCAGCCAAGCGGGTATGAGCACAGATACGCAGTATTTT. Amino acids: CASQAGMSTDTQYF.

This clonotype was seen repeatedly, ten times or more. V and J are TRBV5-1 and TRBJ2-3; 9 nucleotides line up with TRBD2. Germline trimming cut 6 bases from V and 6 bases from J; bases unmatched to any gene: 8. Looked up from germline, CDR1 is SGHRS and CDR2 is YFSETQ. The CDR3 length is 14 residues. The CDR3 spells CASKTWTSVDTQYF. The CDR3 DNA is TGCGCCAGCAAAACGTGGACTAGCGTTGATACGCAGTATTTT. Combining the CDR3 with reference TRBV5-1 and TRBJ2-3 gives the whole variable domain KAGVTQTPRYLIKTRGQQVTLSCSPISGHRSVSWYQQTPGQGLQFLFEYFSETQRNKGNFPGRFSGRQFSNSRSEMNVSTLELGDSALYLCASKTWTSVDTQYFGPGTRLTVL.

The rearrangement joins TRBV9 to TRBJ2-1; D uncertain. The CDR3 has 14 amino acids. In germline, CDR1 is SGDLS, CDR2 YYNGEE. V lost 3 bases, J lost 3 bases, and 10 bases lay in between. The chain's CDR3 is CASSGPSLYNEQFF. The CDR3 nucleotides are TGTGCCAGCAGCGGACCGAGCCTCTACAATGAGCAGTTCTTC.

The chain employs TRBV20-1 and TRBJ2-1; 11 bases match TRBD2. The J segment lost 4 bases and the V segment lost 0 bases, leaving 5 bases of the junction unmatched. The CDR3 is 16 amino acids. Germline values: CDR1 DFQATT, CDR2 SNEGSKA (reference sequence). CDR3 coding DNA: TGCAGTGCTAGAGATTTGGGACTAGCGGCATACAATGAGCAGTTCTTC. It codes for CSARDLGLAAYNEQFF.

Comment on this clonotype: One junction end disagrees with the germline gene, perhaps due to a read error. The chain has TRBV20-1 and TRBJ2-1, with unresolved D. Germline CDR1 and CDR2: DFQATT and SNEGSKA (reference sequence). This CDR3 contains 16 residues. The CDR3 nucleotides are TGCAGTGCTAACGCCCAGACGGTTAGCTCCTATAATGAGCAGTTCTTC. Translated: CSANAQTVSSYNEQFF.

This clonotype was counted only a few times. A much bigger clone sits one base away, suggesting this may be a read error. The genes are TRBV11-2 and TRBJ2-7; D tentatively reads TRBD1 or TRBD2 (5 bases each). The CDR3 sequence is 16 residues long. CDR1 and CDR2 from the germline V gene are SGHAT and FQNNGV. V was pared by 5 bases and J by 3 bases, with 20 bases between. CDR3 in DNA: TGTGCCAGCAGCACGACCGACGGGACCGGTTACTACGAGCAGTACTTC. Amino acid sequence: CASSTTDGTGYYEQYF.

This chain uses TRBV14 with TRBJ2-3, with 10 positions matching TRBD2. Germline values: CDR1 SGHDN, CDR2 FVKESK. Losses at the gene ends were 1 base for V and 5 bases for J; bases not matched to a gene: 9. The CDR3 runs to 17 residues. The CDR3 region has the DNA TGTGCCAGCAGCCAAGGGGGGGCTAGCGGGAGTCTAGATACGCAGTATTTT. Protein: CASSQGGASGSLDTQYF.

This clonotype appeared many times. The chain links TRBV5-6 to TRBJ2-1; 7 nucleotides agree with TRBD1. Germline V lookup: CDR1 SGHDT, CDR2 YYEEEE. The CDR3 sequence is 16 residues long. With V trimmed by 3 bases and J by 6 bases, 12 bases remained unmatched. In DNA form, the CDR3 reads TGTGCCAGCAGCTGGATGGTAGGGGGCCAGTTCAATGAGCAGTTCTTC. Protein: CASSWMVGGQFNEQFF.

This clonotype was counted once. A read error may explain this, as a much larger clone is one base away. The chain carries TRBV19 and TRBJ2-7; D is perhaps TRBD2 (6 bases). Germline V gene sequence: CDR1 LNHDA, CDR2 SQIVND (reference sequence). The length of the CDR3 is 15 residues. The CDR3 DNA reads as TGTGCCAGTAGTATCACGAGCGGAGGGTCCTACGAGCGGTACTTC. It is translated as CASSITSGGSYERYF. Based on the CDR3 plus reference TRBV19 and TRBJ2-7, the full variable domain is DGGITQSPKYLFRKEGQNVTLSCEQNLNHDAMYWYRQDPGQGLRLIYYSQIVNDFQKGDIAEGYSVSREKKESFPLTVTSAQKNPTAFYLCASSITSGGSYERYFGPGTRLTVT.

This clonotype occurred many times. V is TRBV19 and J is TRBJ2-1; D unclear. V gave up 3 bases and J gave up 9 bases, with 12 bases separating them. Germline V lookup: CDR1 LNHDA, CDR2 SQIVND (reference sequence). This CDR3 is built from 13 residues. The CDR3 is CASSITSPGEQFF. CDR3 DNA: TGTGCCAGTAGTATCACCTCCCCAGGTGAGCAGTTCTTC.

Concerning this clonotype itself: A much bigger clone sits one base away, suggesting this may be a read error. Since the CDR3 does not end with the conserved phenylalanine or tryptophan, this likely comes from a read error. J is TRBJ2-1 and V is TRBV5-4; TRBD2 matches 7 bases. V lost 3 bases and J lost 7; bases outside the gene matches: 13. The CDR3 loop spans 16 amino acids. Germline V gives CDR1 SGHNT, CDR2 YYREEE (reference sequence). DNA for the CDR3: TGTGCCAGCAGCTCCGCTCCGGGACTAACGGGAAATGAGCAGTTCCTC. Residues: CASSSAPGLTGNEQFL.

This clonotype was detected ten times or more. The chain carries TRBV5-4 and TRBJ2-5; 9 bases line up with TRBD2. Germline lookup yields CDR1 SGHNT and CDR2 YYREEE (reference sequence). CDR3 size: 15 residues. V lost 6 bases to trimming and J lost 1 base; unmatched junction nucleotides: 7. The CDR3 DNA is TGTGCCAGCACAGCGGCGGGAGGGGGCCAAGAGACCCAGTACTTC. Protein product: CASTAAGGGQETQYF.

This clonotype was counted ten times or more. This rearrangement joins TRBV29-1 to TRBJ2-7; D ambiguous. This CDR3 region has 12 residues. With 4 bases removed from V and 1 base from J, the gap between germline ends came to 8 bases. Germline V gene lookup returns CDR1 SQVTM and CDR2 ANQGSEA. CDR3 sequence (DNA): TGCAGCGTTGTGCTAACATCCTACGAGCAGTACTTC. This translates into CSVVLTSYEQYF.

A note on this clonotype: One end of the junction varies from germline; a read error may be responsible. The chain is built from TRBV4-1 and TRBJ1-5; no clear D. Germline CDR1 MGHRA, CDR2 YSYEKL. There are 16 residues in the CDR3. CDR3 region: CASSQGLAGGYQPQHF. DNA for the CDR3: TGTGCCAGCAGCCAAGGCCTAGCGGGAGGCTATCAGCCCCAGCATTTT.

The V gene is TRBV12-5, the J gene TRBJ1-2; 7 positions match TRBD1. This CDR3 has 14 amino acids. Germline V gives CDR1 LGHNT, CDR2 FRNRAP. In nucleotides, the CDR3 is TGTGCCAGCAGGAGGACAGGTGATATCTATGGCTACACCTTC. Translated: CASRRTGDIYGYTF.

This clonotype has only a few counts. The chain couples TRBV27 to TRBJ2-7; 8 nucleotides match TRBD2. CDR1 MNHEY and CDR2 SMNVEV come from the germline V gene (reference sequence). The CDR3 has 14 residues. Germline trimming cut 5 bases from V and 4 bases from J; bases unmatched to any gene: 7. CDR3 coding DNA: TGTGCCAGCAGTCCAGCGGGAGTCTCATACGAGCAGTACTTC. It codes for CASSPAGVSYEQYF.

The chain links TRBV2 to TRBJ2-5; unclear D gene. V was clipped by 8 bases and J by 5 bases, with 6 bases between them. Germline lookup yields CDR1 SNHLY and CDR2 FYNNEI. The CDR3 has 10 residues. The CDR3 DNA is TGTGCCAGCGTAGAGGAGACCCAGTACTTC. Encoded protein: CASVEETQYF.

This clonotype was counted between two and nine times. J is TRBJ2-5 and V is TRBV6-6; 15 bases align to TRBD2. Unmatched junction bases numbered 9, after V lost 5 bases and J lost 5 bases. Germline V CDR1 and CDR2: MNHNY, SVGAGI (reference sequence). This CDR3 spans 17 amino acids. In DNA, the CDR3 is TGTGCCAGCAGTCACCGGACTAGCGGGAGGGCCTTGGAGACCCAGTACTTC. Translated, it gives CASSHRTSGRALETQYF.

This clonotype was seen ten or more times. V gene TRBV12-3 or TRBV12-4 combines with J gene TRBJ2-7, with TRBD1 as a possible D gene (6 bases). Trimming left V 1 base short and J 7 bases short, with 14 bases between. The CDR3 totals 14 residues. This CDR3 reads CASSLGRGIREQYF. CDR3 bases: TGTGCCAGCAGTTTAGGAAGGGGGATAAGGGAGCAGTACTTC.

The chain is built from TRBV27 and TRBJ2-7; TRBD1 matches 7 bases. Losses at the gene ends were 5 bases for V and 7 bases for J; bases not matched to a gene: 11. The CDR3 covers 14 residues. Germline assignment: CDR1 MNHEY and CDR2 SMNVEV (reference sequence). In nucleotides, the CDR3 is TGTGCCAGCAGTCCCACAGGGGTTCGGCTTGAGCAGTACTTC. Residues: CASSPTGVRLEQYF.

In its sample, this clonotype was seen a few times. V usage is TRBV18 and J usage is TRBJ1-5; 7 bases match TRBD1. The CDR3 totals 14 residues. From germline, CDR1 is KGHSH and CDR2 LQKENI. The trim removed 3 bases at V and 5 bases at J, leaving 4 bases unmatched. This CDR3 reads CASSPVDRDQPQHF. The CDR3 DNA sequence: TGTGCCAGCTCACCGGTCGACAGGGATCAGCCCCAGCATTTT.

This clonotype has only a few counts. A read error may account for a junction end that differs from germline. This sequence joins TRBV6-5 and TRBJ1-2; possible D gene TRBD1, 5 bases. Germline V CDR1 and CDR2: MNHEY, SVGAGI. CDR3 size: 15 residues. This CDR3 reads CASSHSGRNYYGYTF. CDR3 nucleotides: TGTGCCAGCAGTCACTCGGGACGGAATTACTATGGCTACACCTTC.